This is a list of T cell receptor beta chains from one sample in a study of regulatory T cells in long-lasting Graves disease. Each CDR3 protein is one row after TCRdb ran MiXCR on the multiplex PCR reads. This table holds 560,000 or so distinct CDR3 sequences, roughly 15% found once. These data were likewise used in another study, on T cells in Graves' hyperthyroidism and ophthalmopathy.

The sample here was peripheral blood mononuclear cells (PBMCs), taken at new diagnosis, from a patient treated with antithyroid drugs. The receptors here all came from a man in his late teens or twenties with Graves disease. The CDR3 runs from the conserved cysteine through the conserved F or W. Each record gives: D gene, J gene, clone size, V gene, CDR3 DNA, CDR3 protein. The D gene is left open where the match is weak. Rows give clone size only sometimes, using once, few, many, or a class for an expanded clone.

TRBD1,TRBJ1-2,few,TRBV2,TGTGCCAGCAAGGACAGGGCGGCTAACTATGGCTACACCTTC,CASKDRAANYGYTF
.,TRBJ2-6,few,TRBV12-3/TRBV12-4,TGTGCCAGCAGTTTTTCGCTTGGGGCCAACGTCCTGACTTTC,CASSFSLGANVLTF
TRBD1,TRBJ2-1,.,TRBV7-2,TGTGCCAGCAGCTTACAGTCAGGGGGTCCCGAAGGGCAGTTCTTC,CASSLQSGGPEGQFF
.,TRBJ2-1,.,TRBV7-9,TGTGCCAGCAGCCCCCGGGGCTCTGACTCCTACAATGAGCAGTTCTTC,CASSPRGSDSYNEQFF
TRBD2,TRBJ2-3,.,TRBV4-2,TGTGCCAGCAGCCACAAAAAGGAAGTGGGAGGGGATACGCAGTATTTT,CASSHKKEVGGDTQYF
TRBD1,TRBJ1-2,.,TRBV20-1,TGCAGTGCTAGAGATCTCGACAGGGGGAACGGCTACACCTTC,CSARDLDRGNGYTF
.,TRBJ1-5,many,TRBV12-3/TRBV12-4,TGTGCCAGCAGTCTTACATTGCAGCTGCTACTCTGGCCCCAGCATTTT,CASSLTLQLLLWPQHF
TRBD2,TRBJ2-7,many,TRBV12-3/TRBV12-4,TGTGCCAGCAGCCCGTCTAGCGGTTATATCTACGAGCAGTACTTC,CASSPSSGYIYEQYF
.,TRBJ1-4,many,TRBV30,TGTGCCGCGGACAGTGGGGATAATGAAAAACTGTTTTTT,CAADSGDNEKLFF
.,TRBJ2-7,.,TRBV7-7,TGTGCTAGCAGCTTAGAACAGGGCCCCTCCTACGAGCAGTACTTC,CASSLEQGPSYEQYF
.,TRBJ2-1,.,TRBV4-1,TGCGCCAGCAGCCAGGGGGTAGGCTGGAGGAATGAGCAGTTCTTC,CASSQGVGWRNEQFF
.,TRBJ2-4,few,TRBV28,TGTGCCAGCAGCCAAGCGACAGAGAGCGCCAAAAACATTCAGTACTTC,CASSQATESAKNIQYF
.,TRBJ2-4,few,TRBV6-2/TRBV6-3,TGTGCCAGCAGTGAAGCCGAGTGGGAAAGGGCCAAAAACATTCAGTACTTC,CASSEAEWERAKNIQYF
TRBD1,TRBJ2-7,many,TRBV28,TGTGCCAGCAGTCCAATCGGGACAGGGGGCGAGCAGTACTTC,CASSPIGTGGEQYF
.,TRBJ1-2,.,TRBV12-3/TRBV12-4,TGTGCCAGCAGTTTATCCCCAGGGACATATGGCTACACCTTC,CASSLSPGTYGYTF
.,TRBJ2-1,few,TRBV12-3/TRBV12-4,TGTGCCAGCAGCTCAACTAGCTCGGAGCAGTTCTTC,CASSSTSSEQFF
.,TRBJ2-5,many,TRBV29-1,TGCAGCGTTGAGACAGGACAAGAGACCCAGTACTTC,CSVETGQETQYF
.,TRBJ1-5,few,TRBV6-1,TGTGCCAGCACCTCTCGAGGGGCGGATCAGCCCCAGCATTTT,CASTSRGADQPQHF
TRBD2,TRBJ2-7,few,TRBV4-1,TGCGCCAGCGGGACTAGCGGGGCCTACGAGCAGTACTTC,CASGTSGAYEQYF
TRBD2,TRBJ2-2,.,TRBV10-3,TGTGCCATCAGTGAATTCAAGGGGAGGGCGAACACCGGGGAGCTGTTTTTT,CAISEFKGRANTGELFF
.,TRBJ1-2,.,TRBV7-9,TGTGCCAGCACCCCCCGAGGGGAAATCTATGGCTACACCTTC,CASTPRGEIYGYTF
TRBD2,TRBJ2-3,few,TRBV9,TGTGCCAGCAGCGTATTAGCGGGAGAATTTACGCAGTATTTT,CASSVLAGEFTQYF
.,TRBJ1-1,.,TRBV28,TGTGCCAGCAGTTCCGATCCGCTCGTCTCGAACACTGAAGCTTTCTTT,CASSSDPLVSNTEAFF
.,TRBJ2-7,many,TRBV27,TGTGCCAGCAGTTTATGGGGGCTCTACGAGCAGTACTTC,CASSLWGLYEQYF
TRBD2,TRBJ2-1,many,TRBV2,TGTGCCAGCAGTGAAGCGGGGGGGAGCAATGAGCAGTTCTTC,CASSEAGGSNEQFF
.,TRBJ1-5,many,TRBV6-2/TRBV6-3,TGTGCCAGCAGTTGGAACACGTGGAATCAGCCCCAGCATTTT,CASSWNTWNQPQHF
.,TRBJ2-1,many,TRBV18,TGTGCCAGCTCACCGTTAACTTCAAATGAGCAGTTCTTC,CASSPLTSNEQFF
TRBD2,TRBJ2-7,many,TRBV7-9,TGTGCCAGCAGCTTAGATAGACTAGCGGGAGGGCCGCACGAGCAGTACTTC,CASSLDRLAGGPHEQYF
.,TRBJ2-3,many,TRBV12-3/TRBV12-4,TGTGCCAGCAGTTCTACCCGGGGGACAGATACGCAGTATTTT,CASSSTRGTDTQYF
.,TRBJ1-1,many,TRBV2,TGTGCCAGCAGTGAAGGGGGTGGCAGGAGGGCTTTCTTT,CASSEGGGRRAFF
.,TRBJ2-7,many,TRBV2,TGTGCCAGCAGGGGAGTACGCCGGGAGTACTTC,CASRGVRREYF
.,TRBJ1-5,few,TRBV19,TGTGCCAGTAGTCGGAGGGGAGGTCAGCCCCAGCATTTT,CASSRRGGQPQHF
TRBD1,TRBJ1-1,.,TRBV5-4,TGTGCCAGCAGCTCGAGAAGCGGGACAGGGGAGGTTGAAGCTTTCTTT,CASSSRSGTGEVEAFF